This T cell receptor beta chain is from a study of T cells in Graves' hyperthyroidism and ophthalmopathy. Hyperthyroidism had been newly diagnosed in patients aged 18 to 65, and its duration was under 2 months. Amplification targeted TCR beta CDR3 regions from RNA transcripts. The study used the HTBI primer set for a first-round RT-PCR of the TCR CDR3. TCRdb called the multiplex PCR reads again in MiXCR, with one record for every CDR3 protein. The sample yields roughly 800,000 distinct CDR3 sequences, about 38% seen once. This clonotype came up a few times. The antigen is not known. The germline V gene encodes CDR1 DFQATT and CDR2 SNEGSKA (reference sequence). Trimming took 5 bases from V and 4 from J, leaving 15 bases between them. The length of the CDR3 is 13 residues. The study, taken as a whole, reports: A model using 13 V-J features told ophthalmopathy apart from stable hyperthyroidism.

The sequence came from a man younger than 35 with Graves' hyperthyroidism. The rearrangement uses TRBV20-1 and TRBJ2-7, with D possibly being TRBD2 (6 bases). Sequences were obtained from blood. The CDR3 DNA reads TGCAGTGCTCCTGGGGAGGTTGATTACGAGCAGTACTTC. This sequence encodes CSAPGEVDYEQYF.